This T cell receptor (beta chain) was identified in a study of beta chain features in type 1 diabetes. This clone was recorded once. The sample contains more than one DNA sequence encoding this CDR3. Sequenced material consisted of expressed TCRB transcripts (all of the isolated RNA was reverse transcribed). Assay: immunoSEQ multiplex PCR; the TCRdb copy retains only in-frame clones and omits some. Here the sample spans 300,000 to 400,000 clones, around 12% being singletons. CDR1 is MNHEY and CDR2 is SVGAGI in the germline V gene. This CDR3 is built from 14 residues. With 0 bases removed from V and 1 base from J, the gap between germline ends came to 7 bases.

Source material: naive CD4+ T cells from blood. This chain uses TRBV6-5 with TRBJ2-7; D gene ambiguous. The origin of this receptor is a man in his late teens or twenties in good health. The CDR3 is CASSYSAGSYEQYF. CDR3 nucleotide sequence: TGTGCCAGCAGTTACTCGGCAGGTTCCTACGAGCAGTACTTC.